The sample holds a few counts of the clone carrying this T cell receptor beta chain. Its specificity is not known. The entry originates in a study of T cell responses to AZD1222 COVID-19 vaccine. The CDR3 runs to 13 residues. Germline-derived CDR1 and CDR2 are LGHDT and YNNKEL (reference sequence). V lost 5 bases to trimming and J lost 4 bases, with 10 bases between them. Study-wide findings and caveats: Close to half of spike-specific TCRs reportedly recognize unmutated variant regions. Repertoire sampling was restricted to post-peak T cell response timepoints. The donor group comprised mostly white British people and more females; the analysis possibly underestimated clonal diversity. Seropositivity was recorded at baseline in only a handful of AZD1222 recipients.

Some clones are missing from TCRdb's copy, which holds only in-frame ones; the method was immunoSEQ multiplex PCR. The table includes around 94,000 clones, 85% to 90% detected once. This clonotype was sampled from an adult in good health. The sequencing here drew on peripheral blood, taken on day 0 of AZD1222 vaccination. The chain uses TRBV3-1 (or the pseudogene TRBV3-2) and TRBJ2-3; D perhaps matches TRBD1 (6 bases). CDR3 residues: CASSTPGADTQYF. CDR3 in DNA: TGTGCCAGCAGCACCCCAGGGGCAGATACGCAGTATTTT.